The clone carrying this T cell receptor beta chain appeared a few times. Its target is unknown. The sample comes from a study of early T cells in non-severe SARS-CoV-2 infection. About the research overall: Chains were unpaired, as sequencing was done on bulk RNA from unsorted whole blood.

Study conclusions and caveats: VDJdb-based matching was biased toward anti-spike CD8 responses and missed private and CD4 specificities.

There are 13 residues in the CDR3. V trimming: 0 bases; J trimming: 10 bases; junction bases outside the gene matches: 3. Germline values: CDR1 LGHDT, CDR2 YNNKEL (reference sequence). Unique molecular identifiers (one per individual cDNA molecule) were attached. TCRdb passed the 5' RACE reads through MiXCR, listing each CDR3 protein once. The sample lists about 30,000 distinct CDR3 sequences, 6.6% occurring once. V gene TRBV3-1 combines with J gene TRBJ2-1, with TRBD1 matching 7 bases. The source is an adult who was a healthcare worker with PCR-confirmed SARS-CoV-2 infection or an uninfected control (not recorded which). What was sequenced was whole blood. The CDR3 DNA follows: TGTGCCAGCAGCCAAGACTACAGGGGAGAGCAGTTCTTC. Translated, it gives CASSQDYRGEQFF.